This T cell receptor (beta chain) was identified during a study of blood T cell repertoires in COVID-19 (dated by TCRdb to the early 2020s). Describing the broader study: Collaborator samples came from the United States, Italy and Spain and covered acute and convalescent phases of COVID-19. The prospective study material was composed of cDNA or gDNA derived from T cells, B-cell-depleted T cells, or PBMCs. Deeply sampled blood TCRbeta repertoires from subjects exposed to, actively infected with, or recovered from COVID-19 were included in the dataset. The repertoires were released in a freely available public database meant as a resource for research on the immune response to SARS-CoV-2. The samples were drawn from two sources: the first 160 participants of the ongoing ImmuneRACE study, and fewer than 1,500 subjects contributed by 6 global collaborators. A de-identified subject ID, COVID-19 status, age in years and sex were almost always included in the sample metadata. Where available, HLA class I and class II types were taken from metadata supplied by the sample provider and were not determined by assay-based typing.

Whole blood was collected in K2EDTA tubes by collaborating institutions according to the institutions' own protocols. Collaborator samples were shipped for TCRbeta analysis as frozen whole blood, isolated PBMCs, or DNA extracted from either sample type. V loses 5 bases, J loses 2 bases, and the germline ends lie 13 bases apart. The CDR3 starts with the cysteine, ends with the phenylalanine, and has 16 residues. The entry retains the CDR3 DNA only, 48 bases that are in frame from base 1. CDR1 and CDR2, per the germline V gene, are SGHTA and FQGTGA. TCRbeta CDR3 regions were amplified from genomic DNA by means of the immunoSEQ Assay, a bias-controlled multiplex PCR. Per the authors' processing: Within the assay, amplification of reference gene primers was used to estimate how many nucleated cells each sample contained. To quantify the absolute abundance of each unique TCRbeta CDR3 rearrangement, sequence reads were collapsed and filtered. Productive Simpson clonality was computed per sample as the square root of Simpson's diversity index over productive rearrangements. Drawn from immuneACCESS, this table holds only the in-frame rearrangements with V and J called that TCRdb kept. Clones are partly lost; checked studies trace under half to an unresolved V gene and leave the rest unexplained. V and J calls and clone size are copied from that table; D and trimming were computed from the DNA. The sample profile shows about 120,000 clones; roughly three quarters of them were found once. Roughly 7.9% of the sample is held by the ten biggest clonotypes.

Concerning this clone itself: Its antigen remains unidentified. There are no base qualities to consult, and no much larger clone falls within one base.

Paper-wide results and their limitations: The quantity of clinical and demographic metadata differed by source and by participant and was supplied without curation.

The receptor was isolated from a human donor in a cohort sampled during active COVID-19. The sample taken for sequencing was peripheral blood. The rearrangement joined TRBV7-3 to TRBJ2-6; the D gene is perhaps TRBD1, on 6 matching bases. The nucleotides are TGTGCCAGCAGCCCGCCCAGGGGAGCTGGGGCCAACGTCCTGACTTTC. Translated, this gives CASSPPRGAGANVLTF.